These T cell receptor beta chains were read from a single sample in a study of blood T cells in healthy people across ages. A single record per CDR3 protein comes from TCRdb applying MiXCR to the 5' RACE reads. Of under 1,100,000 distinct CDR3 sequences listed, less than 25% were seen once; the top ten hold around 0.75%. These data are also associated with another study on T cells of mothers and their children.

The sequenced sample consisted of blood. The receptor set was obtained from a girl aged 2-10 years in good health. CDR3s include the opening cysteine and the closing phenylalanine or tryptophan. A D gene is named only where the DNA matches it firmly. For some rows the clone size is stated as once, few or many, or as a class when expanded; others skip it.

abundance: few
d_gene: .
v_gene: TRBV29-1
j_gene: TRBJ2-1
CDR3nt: TGCAGCGTTCTCTATGGTGATTACAATGAGCAGTTCTTC
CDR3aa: CSVLYGDYNEQFF

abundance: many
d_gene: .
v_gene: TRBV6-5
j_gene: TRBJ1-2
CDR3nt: TGTGCCAGCAGTTCCGGGACTTATGGCTACACCTTC
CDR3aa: CASSSGTYGYTF

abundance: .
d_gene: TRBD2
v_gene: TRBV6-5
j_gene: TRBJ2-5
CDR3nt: TGTGCCAGCAGTTACTCGAACGTAGCTAGCGGGAAGGAGACCCAGTACTTC
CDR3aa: CASSYSNVASGKETQYF

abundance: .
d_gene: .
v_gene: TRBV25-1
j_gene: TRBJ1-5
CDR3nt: TGTGCCAGCAGTGAATTTGGACAAGCCCAGCCCCAGCATTTT
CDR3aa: CASSEFGQAQPQHF

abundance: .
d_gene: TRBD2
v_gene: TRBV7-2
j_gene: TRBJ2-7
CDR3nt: TGTGCCAGCAGCTTAGGGGGGCTAGCGGGAGGGCCCATGGACTTC
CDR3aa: CASSLGGLAGGPMDF

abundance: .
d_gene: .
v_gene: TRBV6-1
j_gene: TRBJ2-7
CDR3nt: TGTGCCAGCAGTGAAGCGGCGAGGGGATACGAGCAGTACTTC
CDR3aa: CASSEAARGYEQYF

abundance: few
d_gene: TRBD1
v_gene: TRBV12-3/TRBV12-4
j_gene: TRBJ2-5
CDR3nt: TGTGCCAGCAGTCCGAGTTGGGGGGGGACAGGGGCCGGAGAGACCCAGTACTTC
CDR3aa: CASSPSWGGTGAGETQYF

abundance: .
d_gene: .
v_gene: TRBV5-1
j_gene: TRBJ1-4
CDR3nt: TGCGCCAGCGCCGGAGGAGACAATGAAAAACTGTTTTTT
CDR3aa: CASAGGDNEKLFF

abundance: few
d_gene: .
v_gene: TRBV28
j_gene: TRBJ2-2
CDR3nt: TGTGCCAGCAGTCCCCCGGTGGTTAGTGGCGACCACACCGGGGAGCTGTTTTTT
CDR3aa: CASSPPVVSGDHTGELFF

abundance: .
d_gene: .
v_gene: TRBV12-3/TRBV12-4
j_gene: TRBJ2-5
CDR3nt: TGTGCCAGCAGTTTAAACGGGGAAGAGACCCAGTACTTC
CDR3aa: CASSLNGEETQYF

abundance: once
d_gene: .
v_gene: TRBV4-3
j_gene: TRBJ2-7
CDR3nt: TGCGCCAGCAGCCAAGTCAGGGGTTTGGCGGTTTACGAGCAGTACTTC
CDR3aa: CASSQVRGLAVYEQYF

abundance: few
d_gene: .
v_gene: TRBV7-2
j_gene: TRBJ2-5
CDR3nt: TGTGCCAGCAGCAACGTCGAGACCCAGTACTTC
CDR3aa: CASSNVETQYF

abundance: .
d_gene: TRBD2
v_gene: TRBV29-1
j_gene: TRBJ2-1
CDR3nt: TGCAGCGTAACCGACGGTGGGACTATCAAGTTCTTC
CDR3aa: CSVTDGGTIKFF

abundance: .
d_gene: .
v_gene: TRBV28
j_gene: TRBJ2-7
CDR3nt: TGTGCCAGCAGTTCTGGATCCGACGACGAGCAGTACTTC
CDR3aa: CASSSGSDDEQYF

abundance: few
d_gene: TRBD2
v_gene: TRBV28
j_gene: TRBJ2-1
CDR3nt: TGTGCCAGCAGTTTAACGCCCCGGAGGGGAGGGCCGGGCAATGAGCAGTTCTTC
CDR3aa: CASSLTPRRGGPGNEQFF

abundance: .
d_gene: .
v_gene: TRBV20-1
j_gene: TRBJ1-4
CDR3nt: TGCAGTGCTAGAGATAGGGGGGGTTTTAAGGAAAAACTGTTTTTT
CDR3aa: CSARDRGGFKEKLFF

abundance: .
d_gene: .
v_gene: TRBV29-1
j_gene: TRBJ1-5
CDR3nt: TGCAGCGTTGAACCCCCTGGGGGGCCCCAGCATTTT
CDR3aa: CSVEPPGGPQHF

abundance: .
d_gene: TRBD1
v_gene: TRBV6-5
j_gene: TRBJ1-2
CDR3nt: TGTGCCAGCAGTTACATCGGCAGGGGGCATGGCTACACCTTC
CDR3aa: CASSYIGRGHGYTF

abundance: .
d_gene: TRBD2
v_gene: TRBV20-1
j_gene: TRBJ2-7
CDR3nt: TGCAGTGCTAGAGAATTCCTAGCGGATATCTACGAGCAGTACTTC
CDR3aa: CSAREFLADIYEQYF

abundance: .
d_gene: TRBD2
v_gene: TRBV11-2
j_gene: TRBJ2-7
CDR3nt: TGTGCCAGCAGCTTAAGGGTCTCCGGGACTACTTCGCCGTACTTC
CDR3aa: CASSLRVSGTTSPYF

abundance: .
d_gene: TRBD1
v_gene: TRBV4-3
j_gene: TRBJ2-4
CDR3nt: TGCGCCAGCAGCCAAGATGGGACAGGGGGTACAGACATTCAGTACTTC
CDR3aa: CASSQDGTGGTDIQYF

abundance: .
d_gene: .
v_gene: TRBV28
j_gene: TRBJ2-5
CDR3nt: TGTGCCAGCAGTTCCCTCGGGGAGTTAGGGGAGACCCAGTACTTC
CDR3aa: CASSSLGELGETQYF

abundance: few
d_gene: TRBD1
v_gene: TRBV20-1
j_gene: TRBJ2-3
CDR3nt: TGCAGTGCTAGAGTCGGGACAGGTGCCGCGGATACGCAGTATTTT
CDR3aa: CSARVGTGAADTQYF

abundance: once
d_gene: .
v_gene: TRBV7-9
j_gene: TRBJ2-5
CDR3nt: TGTGCCAGCAGCTGGGGATTGGGGCTGGAGACCCAGTACTTC
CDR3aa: CASSWGLGLETQYF

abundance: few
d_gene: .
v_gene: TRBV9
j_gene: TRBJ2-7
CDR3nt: TGTGCCAGCAGCGTAGGGGACGGCATCTACGAGCAGTACTTC
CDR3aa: CASSVGDGIYEQYF

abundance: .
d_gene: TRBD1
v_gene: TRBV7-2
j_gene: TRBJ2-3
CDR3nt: TGTGCCAGCAGCTTGTTCGGACAGGGGGCGGAGGATACGCAGTATTTT
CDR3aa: CASSLFGQGAEDTQYF

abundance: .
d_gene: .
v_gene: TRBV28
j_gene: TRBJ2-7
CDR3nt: TGTGTTAGTCTGGGGAGCTCCTACGAGCAGTACTTC
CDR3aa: CVSLGSSYEQYF

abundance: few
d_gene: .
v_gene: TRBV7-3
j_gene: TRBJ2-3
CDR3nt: TGTGCCAGCAGCTCCACTCAGACAACAAACACAGATACGCAGTATTTT
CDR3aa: CASSSTQTTNTDTQYF

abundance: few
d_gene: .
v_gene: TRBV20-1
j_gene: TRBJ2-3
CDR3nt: TGCAGTGCCCTCCGGACCTCTGTCACAGATACGCAGTATTTT
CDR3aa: CSALRTSVTDTQYF

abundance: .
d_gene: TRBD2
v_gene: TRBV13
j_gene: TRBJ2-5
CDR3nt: TGTGCCAGCAGCTTATGGCGGGAGTTAGAGACCCAGTACTTC
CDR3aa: CASSLWRELETQYF

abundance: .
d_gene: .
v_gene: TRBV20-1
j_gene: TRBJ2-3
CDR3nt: TGCAGTGCTAGAGTTGGGGCAGGCACAGATACGCAGTATTTT
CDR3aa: CSARVGAGTDTQYF

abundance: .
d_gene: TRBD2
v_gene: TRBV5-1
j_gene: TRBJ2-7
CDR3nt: TGCGCCAGCAGCATTCTATCAGCGGGAGGGAACTACGAGCAGTACTTC
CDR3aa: CASSILSAGGNYEQYF

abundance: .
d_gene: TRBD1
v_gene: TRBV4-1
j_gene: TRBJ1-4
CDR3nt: TGCGCCAGCAGCCAGACCCTGGACAGGGGGCTTCGTGAAAAACTGTTTTTT
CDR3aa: CASSQTLDRGLREKLFF

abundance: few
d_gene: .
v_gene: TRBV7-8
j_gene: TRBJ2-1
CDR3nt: TGTGCCAGCAGCTCTCCCGAGTGGGCCCACAGGTCAGATGAGCAGTTCTTC
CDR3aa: CASSSPEWAHRSDEQFF

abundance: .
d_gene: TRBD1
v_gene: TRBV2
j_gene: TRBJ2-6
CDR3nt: TGTGCCGGGACAGGCTATCCCTCTGGGGCCAACGTCCTGACTTTC
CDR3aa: CAGTGYPSGANVLTF

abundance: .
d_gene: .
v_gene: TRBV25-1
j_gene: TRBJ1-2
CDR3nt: TGTGCCATCCCCGGGGTGGCAGGTGGCTACACCTTC
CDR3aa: CAIPGVAGGYTF

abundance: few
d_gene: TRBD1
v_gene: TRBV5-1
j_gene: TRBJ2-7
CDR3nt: TGCGCCAGCAGCTCCCGGGACAGGGCCGCCTACGAGCAGTACTTC
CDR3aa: CASSSRDRAAYEQYF

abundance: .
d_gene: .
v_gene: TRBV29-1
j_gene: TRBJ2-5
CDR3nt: TGCGGCGCGTACCGACGGGACATAGAACAAGAGACCCAGTACTTC
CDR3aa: CGAYRRDIEQETQYF